The 20 T cell receptor beta chains below all came from one sample that was sequenced in a study of blood T cell repertoires in COVID-19. Sequencing was performed with immunoSEQ multiplex PCR; in TCRdb, only in-frame clones are kept and a portion is missing. The table shows approximately 210,000 clones, with around 80% occurring only once. Sequenced sample: peripheral blood. These receptors were taken from a woman aged 40 to 50 with acute or convalescent COVID-19.

This clone was picked up many times. The V call is TRBV28, the J call TRBJ2-7, with 10 bases fitting TRBD1. CDR3 length: 14 amino acids. V was pared by 6 bases and J by 7 bases, with 9 bases of the junction left unmatched. Germline V CDR1 and CDR2: MDHEN, SYDVKM. The CDR3 loop is CASSLTGGKQEQYF. CDR3 bases: TGTGCCAGCAGCCTGACAGGGGGCAAGCAGGAGCAGTACTTC.

In regard to this clone: This may be a read error, as it is one base from a much larger clone. The chain combines TRBV10-3 with TRBJ1-1; a possible D gene is TRBD1 (5 bases). CDR1 ENHRY and CDR2 SYGVKD come from the germline V gene. CDR3 length: 16 amino acids. Trimming took off 4 bases at V and 1 base at J, with 16 bases between the two ends. This CDR3 reads CAISAVRGGGNTEAFF. The CDR3 nucleotides are TGTGCCATCAGTGCGGTTCGGGGGGGTGGGAACACTGAAGCTTTCTTT.

The CDR3 sequence is CASSNRRAGPNEKLFF. CDR3 coding DNA: TGTGCCAGTAGTAATCGGAGGGCAGGACCGAATGAAAAACTGTTTTTT. V and J are TRBV19 and TRBJ1-4; D unresolved. CDR1 and CDR2 (germline): LNHDA, SQIVND (reference sequence). The V end lost 4 bases, the J end lost 5 bases, and 17 bases lay between the germline ends. The CDR3 runs to 16 residues. The full variable domain, its missing parts supplied by reference TRBV19 and TRBJ1-4, is DGGITQSPKYLFRKEGQNVTLSCEQNLNHDAMYWYRQDPGQGLRLIYYSQIVNDFQKGDIAEGYSVSREKKESFPLTVTSAQKNPTAFYLCASSNRRAGPNEKLFFGSGTQLSVL.

The chain is built from TRBV24-1 and TRBJ1-1; D call uncertain. V was clipped by 7 bases and J by 8 bases, with 10 bases between them. Germline V gene sequence: CDR1 KGHDR, CDR2 SFDVKD. The CDR3 is 11 amino acids. The CDR3 nucleotides read TGTGCCACCAGGCGGGGAGAGGAAGCTTTCTTT. Translating gives CATRRGEEAFF.

This clone was recorded a few times. V is TRBV7-9 and J is TRBJ2-3; TRBD2 agrees at 14 bases. The CDR3 sequence is 16 residues long. The V gene's germline CDR1 is SEHNR and CDR2 FQNEAQ (reference sequence). The junction had 7 bases not matched to a gene; V was cut back by 5 bases and J by 6 bases. The CDR3, as DNA: TGTGCCAGCAGCCAGGGACTAGCGGGAGAATCGGATACGCAGTATTTT. Amino acids: CASSQGLAGESDTQYF.

The J gene is TRBJ1-1, the V gene TRBV19; D is uncertain. The CDR3 has 13 amino acids. Germline V CDR1 and CDR2: LNHDA, SQIVND (reference sequence). Trimming stripped 5 bases from V and 0 bases from J, with 7 bases between. For the CDR3, the DNA is TGTGCCAGTAGTGATAACTTGAACACTGAAGCTTTCTTT. Translated: CASSDNLNTEAFF.

This CDR3 reads CASSLPGGEKLFF. CDR3 sequence (DNA): TGTGCCAGCAGTTTGCCCGGAGGGGAAAAACTGTTTTTT. This chain joins TRBV27 and TRBJ1-4; no reliable D call. This CDR3 region has 13 residues. V lost 3 bases and J 8 bases, leaving 10 bases between the germline ends. Germline V gives CDR1 MNHEY, CDR2 SMNVEV (reference sequence). Full variable domain (remainder filled in from reference TRBV27 and TRBJ1-4): EAQVTQNPRYLITVTGKKLTVTCSQNMNHEYMSWYRQDPGLGLRQIYYSMNVEVTDKGDVPEGYKVSRKEKRNFPLILESPSPNQTSLYFCASSLPGGEKLFFGSGTQLSVL.

The chain joins TRBV3-1 (or the pseudogene TRBV3-2) to TRBJ1-6; D remains ambiguous. V was pared by 2 bases and J by 9 bases, with 11 bases between. The CDR3 is 14 amino acids. CDR1 LGHDT and CDR2 YNNKEL come from the germline V gene (reference sequence). This chain's CDR3 is CASSQTTTGSPLHF. The CDR3 DNA is TGTGCCAGCAGCCAAACGACAACTGGTTCACCCCTCCACTTT.

The V and J genes are TRBV6-6 and TRBJ2-7; no definite D call. CDR1 MNHNY and CDR2 SVGAGI come from the germline V gene (reference sequence). V was trimmed by 5 bases and J by 4 bases, leaving 18 bases between them. The CDR3 is made up of 15 amino acids. DNA for the CDR3: TGTGCCAGCAGTCCCCCCGGTGACATAAATTACGAGCAGTACTTC. It yields the protein CASSPPGDINYEQYF.

The chain links TRBV4-1 to TRBJ2-2; the D gene is possibly TRBD1 (5 bases). The V end lost 5 bases, the J end lost 5 bases, and 9 bases lay between the germline ends. The CDR3 extends over 13 amino acids. The V gene's germline CDR1 is MGHRA and CDR2 YSYEKL. CDR3 coding DNA: TGCGCCAGCAGCTCCAGGGAAACCGGGGAGCTGTTTTTT. This encodes CASSSRETGELFF.

The chain recombines TRBV7-8 with TRBJ2-1; D possibly corresponds to TRBD1 (9 bases). The CDR3 extends over 19 amino acids. With 2 bases removed from V and 0 bases from J, the gap between germline ends came to 20 bases. Germline-derived CDR1 and CDR2 are SGHVS and FQNEAQ. The CDR3, as DNA: TGTGCCAGCAGCTTAATATTCGGGGGGGGACAGGGCTCCTACAATGAGCAGTTCTTC. Translation: CASSLIFGGGQGSYNEQFF.

The J gene is TRBJ1-5, the V gene TRBV12-5; the match to TRBD1 covers 10 bases. Germline loops: CDR1 LGHNT, CDR2 FRNRAP. V shed 6 bases, J shed 1 base, and the junction held 3 bases outside the gene matches. The CDR3 has 15 amino acids. The CDR3 DNA reads as TGTGCTAGTGGCCCGACAGGGGGCAGCAATCAGCCCCAGCATTTT. It yields the protein CASGPTGGSNQPQHF. Combining the CDR3 with reference TRBV12-5 and TRBJ1-5 gives the whole variable domain DARVTQTPRHKVTEMGQEVTMRCQPILGHNTVFWYRQTMMQGLELLAYFRNRAPLDDSGMPKDRFSAEMPDATLATLKIQPSEPRDSAVYFCASGPTGGSNQPQHFGDGTRLSIL.

The genes are TRBV5-1 and TRBJ2-1, with D unresolved. CDR3 size: 12 residues. Germline V gene sequence: CDR1 SGHRS, CDR2 YFSETQ. Trimming cost V 3 bases and J 9 bases, with 10 bases left between them. CDR3 coding DNA: TGCGCCAGCAGCTCCCCTAACGGTGAGCAGTTCTTC. Translation gives CASSSPNGEQFF.

The chain is built from TRBV7-2 and TRBJ2-3; D unclear. Germline values: CDR1 SGHTA, CDR2 FQGNSA. Deletions cut 1 base from V and 4 bases from J, with 12 bases between. This CDR3 region has 15 residues. Written as DNA, the CDR3 is TGTGCCAGCAGCTTAGGGAGCCTAGAGTCAGATACGCAGTATTTT. This translates into CASSLGSLESDTQYF.

The chain couples TRBV6-2 or TRBV6-3 to TRBJ2-1; the D is unclear. Trimming removed 0 bases at V and 4 bases at J, with 10 bases between. The germline V gene encodes CDR1 MNHEY and CDR2 SVGEGT. CDR3 length: 15 residues. The CDR3 nucleotides are TGTGCCAGCAGTTACTCGAGTGGTATTTACAATGAGCAGTTCTTC. This translates into CASSYSSGIYNEQFF.

The chain carries TRBV2 and TRBJ1-1; 11 bases fit TRBD1. The germline V gene has CDR1 SNHLY and CDR2 FYNNEI. V trimming: 7 bases; J trimming: 0 bases; junction bases outside the gene matches: 10. This CDR3 has 17 residues. The CDR3 bases are TGTGCCAGCAACGTACAGGGACAGGGGGACATGAACACTGAAGCTTTCTTT. It is translated as CASNVQGQGDMNTEAFF.

The chain is built from TRBV9 and TRBJ1-2; maybe TRBD1 (5 bases). The CDR3 has 16 amino acids. Germline loops: CDR1 SGDLS, CDR2 YYNGEE. V was clipped by 0 bases and J by 5 bases, with 17 bases between them. CDR3 bases: TGTGCCAGCAGCGTAGGGCCCCCGACAGTAAGATATGGCTACACCTTC. It specifies CASSVGPPTVRYGYTF.

The V call is TRBV5-8, the J call TRBJ2-1; D perhaps matches TRBD2 (6 bases). CDR1 SGHTS and CDR2 YDEGEE come from the germline V gene. Trimming shortened V by 4 bases and J by 6 bases, and 17 bases separated the two germline ends. This CDR3 has 15 residues. CDR3 amino acids: CASSPGLSESNEQFF. In nucleotides, the CDR3 is TGTGCCAGCAGCCCGGGACTGAGTGAATCCAATGAGCAGTTCTTC.

V and J are TRBV30 and TRBJ1-1; 8 bases agree with TRBD1. This CDR3 has 12 amino acids. CDR1 GTSNPN and CDR2 SVGIG come from the germline V gene (reference sequence). The CDR3 here is CASGQENTEAFF. Here the CDR3 DNA reads TGTGCATCGGGACAGGAGAACACTGAAGCTTTCTTT.

The gene calls are TRBV19 and TRBJ1-5, with D maybe TRBD1 (5 bases). The germline V gene has CDR1 LNHDA and CDR2 SQIVND (reference sequence). V was cut by 6 bases and J by 3 bases, with 15 bases left in between. CDR3 size: 15 residues. The CDR3, as DNA: TGTGCCAGTAGCATCGCCGACAGCAACAATCAGCCCCAGCATTTT. Translating it yields CASSIADSNNQPQHF. Drawing the rest from reference TRBV19 and TRBJ1-5, the complete variable domain is DGGITQSPKYLFRKEGQNVTLSCEQNLNHDAMYWYRQDPGQGLRLIYYSQIVNDFQKGDIAEGYSVSREKKESFPLTVTSAQKNPTAFYLCASSIADSNNQPQHFGDGTRLSIL.